Below, 17 T cell receptor beta chains from the same sample are listed, as sequenced in a study of post-analysis software for immune sequencing data. Whole-study results and caveats: In patients, about five TRBV segments were more frequent than in controls, with TRBV5-6, TRBV5-1 and TRBV20-1 among them.

Which antigens these TCRs recognize remains unknown. Unique molecular identifiers were present in the TCR beta cDNA libraries. TCRdb re-analysed the PCR reads in MiXCR, keeping a single row per CDR3 protein. Here the sample spans about 800,000 distinct CDR3 sequences, about 27% being singletons. Sequenced: blood. The receptors were gathered from a girl aged 5-17 years with multiple sclerosis.

Regarding this clonotype: A junction boundary mismatches the germline segment, possibly from a read error. This sequence joins TRBV29-1 and TRBJ2-6; D is unresolved. The CDR3 has 11 amino acids. Germline loops: CDR1 SQVTM, CDR2 ANQGSEA. The CDR3 here is CGVEWANVLTF. CDR3 DNA: TGCGGCGTTGAGTGGGCCAACGTCCTGACTTTC.

The chain recombines TRBV7-2 with TRBJ1-1, with D perhaps matching TRBD1 (6 bases). Germline values: CDR1 SGHTA, CDR2 FQGNSA. This CDR3 is built from 13 residues. Trimming cost V 1 base and J 6 bases, with 9 bases left between them. In DNA form, the CDR3 reads TGTGCCAGCAGCTTAGGGGGGGCGCCTGAAGCTTTCTTT. It is translated as CASSLGGAPEAFF.

In the case of this clonotype: A read error may account for a junction end that differs from germline. This chain connects TRBV25-1 to TRBJ2-7; D might be TRBD2 (6 bases). This CDR3 has 14 amino acids. Germline V gives CDR1 MGHDK, CDR2 SYGVNS. The DNA for the CDR3 is TGTGCCAGCAGTGAAACGGAGGGGTCCTACGGGCAGTACTTC. Protein: CASSETEGSYGQYF.

The rearrangement uses TRBV7-2 and TRBJ1-3; the D gene is possibly TRBD1 (5 bases). Looked up from germline, CDR1 is SGHTA and CDR2 is FQGNSA. The CDR3 is 13 residues long. The V and J ends lost 5 bases and 8 bases respectively, with 13 bases between them. CDR3 in amino acids: CASSKSGFHTIYF. CDR3 bases: TGTGCCAGCAGCAAATCAGGGTTTCACACCATATATTTT.

As concerns this clonotype: Germline is not matched at one junction end, which may reflect a read error. The chain links TRBV12-3 or TRBV12-4 to TRBJ2-5, with TRBD1 as a possible D gene (5 bases). The CDR3 sequence is 12 residues long. CDR3 DNA: TGTGCCGGCAGCCCTGACAGAAAGACCCAGTACTTC. The encoded protein is CAGSPDRKTQYF.

The table lists this clonotype with a few counts. This CDR3 is CASSELVGTGPYGYTF. The CDR3 DNA reads as TGTGCCAGCAGTGAATTGGTAGGGACCGGTCCCTATGGCTACACCTTC. The J gene is TRBJ1-2, the V gene TRBV6-1; tentative D call: TRBD1 (5 bases). Germline-derived CDR1 and CDR2 are MNHNS and SASEGT. The ends were cut back, 2 bases at V and 4 bases at J, with 17 bases in the middle. CDR3 length: 16 amino acids.

V is TRBV7-2 and J is TRBJ2-7; D is possibly TRBD1 (7 bases). Trimming pared 4 bases from V and 7 bases from J, leaving 14 bases between. The germline CDR1 and CDR2 sequences are SGHTA and FQGNSA. The CDR3 has 13 residues. The CDR3 is CASSSQGGGEQYF. The DNA for the CDR3 is TGTGCCAGCAGCTCGCAGGGGGGCGGGGAGCAGTACTTC.

The chain carries TRBV7-2 and TRBJ2-3; 9 nucleotides agree with TRBD1. There are 16 residues in the CDR3. The junction had 10 bases not matched to a gene; V was cut back by 5 bases and J by 4 bases. CDR1 SGHTA and CDR2 FQGNSA come from the germline V gene. DNA of the CDR3: TGTGCCAGCAGCCCCTGGACAGGGGTAATAGCAGATACGCAGTATTTT. Encoded protein: CASSPWTGVIADTQYF.

The chain carries TRBV5-6 and TRBJ2-3; TRBD2 aligns across 8 bases. CDR1 SGHDT and CDR2 YYEEEE come from the germline V gene. Unmatched junction bases numbered 8, after V lost 0 bases and J lost 2 bases. The CDR3 is 17 residues long. CDR3 DNA: TGTGCCAGCAGCTTGGATGAAGCGGGGGCCCTCACAGATACGCAGTATTTT. Its protein is CASSLDEAGALTDTQYF.

The V gene is TRBV20-1, the J gene TRBJ2-5; TRBD1 agrees at 10 bases. Germline V gene lookup returns CDR1 DFQATT and CDR2 SNEGSKA (reference sequence). The CDR3 is made up of 15 amino acids. Written as DNA, the CDR3 is TGCACCGTCGGGGTGACAGGGGGCTCCGGAGAGACCCAGTACTTC. Protein sequence: CTVGVTGGSGETQYF.

Here the CDR3 DNA reads TGTGCCAGCAACACGAGCTCCTACGAGCAGTACTTC. As protein: CASNTSSYEQYF. V gene TRBV3-1 combines with J gene TRBJ2-7, with no clear D. Trimming left V 7 bases short and J 0 bases short, with 7 bases between. Germline V lookup: CDR1 LGHDT, CDR2 YNNKEL (reference sequence). There are 12 residues in the CDR3.

The chain couples TRBV4-3 to TRBJ1-5, with no clear D. From germline, CDR1 is LGHNA and CDR2 YSLEER. V lost 1 base to trimming and J lost 5 bases, with 12 bases between them. The CDR3 sequence is 15 residues long. CDR3 in DNA: TGCGCCAGCAGCCAAGTAGTCGGGGAGGATCAGCCCCAGCATTTT. Its translation is CASSQVVGEDQPQHF.

This rearrangement joins TRBV20-1 to TRBJ2-3, with D perhaps matching TRBD2 (5 bases). The CDR3 is 14 amino acids. Germline CDR1 DFQATT, CDR2 SNEGSKA (reference sequence). V gave up 3 bases and J gave up 3 bases, with 13 bases separating them. CDR3 in amino acids: CSASPGVATDTQYF. Here the CDR3 DNA reads TGCAGTGCTAGCCCCGGGGTAGCAACAGATACGCAGTATTTT.

This clonotype came up a few times. The J gene is TRBJ2-1, the V gene TRBV9, with a weak D call TRBD2 (6 bases). Germline V CDR1 and CDR2: SGDLS, YYNGEE. Trimming took off 4 bases at V and 7 bases at J, with 18 bases between the two ends. The CDR3 is 15 residues long. CDR3 residues: CASSPKGLLSNEQFF. The DNA of the CDR3 is TGTGCCAGCAGCCCCAAGGGACTCCTTTCAAATGAGCAGTTCTTC.

The CDR3 spells CAIRARGGAGTTDTQYF. The CDR3 DNA sequence: TGTGCCATCAGAGCCCGAGGTGGGGCGGGGACCACAGATACGCAGTATTTT. J is TRBJ2-3 and V is TRBV10-3; a weak D match, TRBD2 (6 bases). CDR1 ENHRY and CDR2 SYGVKD come from the germline V gene. CDR3 length equals 17 residues. The V end was cut by 6 bases, the J end by 2 bases, with 21 bases between.

This chain links TRBV5-5 with TRBJ2-5; tentatively, D is TRBD1 (5 bases). Judging by the DNA end, TRBJ2-7 fits better; the J call may be wrong. CDR1 is SGHKS and CDR2 is YYEKEE in the germline V gene (reference sequence). CDR3 length equals 14 residues. The CDR3 loop is CASSNSTARVEQYF. DNA of the CDR3: TGTGCCAGCAGCAACAGTACAGCCAGGGTCGAGCAGTACTTC.

The V and J genes are TRBV20-1 and TRBJ2-5, with D possibly being TRBD1 (5 bases). Germline V CDR1 and CDR2: DFQATT, SNEGSKA (reference sequence). Trimming took 4 bases from V and 2 from J, leaving 17 bases between them. There are 15 residues in the CDR3. CDR3 protein: CSATHYRQKQETQYF. The CDR3 nucleotides are TGCAGTGCTACCCACTATAGACAGAAACAAGAGACCCAGTACTTC.